The entry below describes one TCR beta chain. Using immunoSEQ multiplex PCR, the repertoire was profiled, and TCRdb retains in-frame clones only, with some absent. The sample yields about 50,000 clones, about 90% seen once. This specimen belongs to a study of T cell changes during pregnancy in multiple sclerosis. The receptor was derived from a female donor with multiple sclerosis, enrolled in a pregnancy study. The input for sequencing was CD4+ T cells from peripheral blood mononuclear cells, taken after pregnancy.

CDR3 region: CASRLAGGPVGELFF. CDR3 nucleotide sequence: TGTGCCAGCAGGCTAGCGGGAGGGCCGGTCGGGGAGCTGTTTTTT. The chain is built from TRBV6-1 and TRBJ2-2; 12 nucleotides line up with TRBD2. The junction had 6 bases not matched to a gene; V was cut back by 6 bases and J by 7 bases. Germline CDR1 reads MNHNS; CDR2 reads SASEGT. The CDR3 runs to 15 residues.